The sequence of this T cell receptor beta chain was determined in a study of cytomegalovirus exposure and HLA in healthy donors. Study details: Tens of millions of unique TCRs, all from HLA-typed donors, were included in an early release of the data. When fewer than 500 donors were genotyped, about 80% of them were found to fall in the Caucasian-associated ancestry cluster. The study, taken as a whole, reports: In a later analysis, a missense DCLRE1C variant was linked to TCR beta V- and J-gene trimming. Generally TCR sequences proved uncommon, though certain public TCRs appeared in numerous donors.

In the PCR, 60 Vbeta and 13 Jbeta primers were used. Produced via immunoSEQ multiplex PCR; TCRdb's table is partial and in-frame only. The sample lists fewer than 150,000 clones, approximately 80% occurring once. Per germline, CDR1 KGHSH and CDR2 LQKENI. This CDR3 contains 15 residues. J gave up 4 bases and V 6 bases, and 11 bases lay outside the gene matches. Concerning this clone itself: Its antigen is not known.

Specimen: PBMCs. This clonotype was obtained from a male donor in good health and CMV-seronegative. The V gene is TRBV18, the J gene TRBJ1-1, with 7 bases lining up with TRBD1. For the CDR3, the DNA is TGTGCCAGCTCGCCCCTCAGGGGGGCGGTCACTGAAGCTTTCTTT. The encoded protein is CASSPLRGAVTEAFF.